This T cell receptor beta chain originates from a study of blood T cell repertoires in COVID-19. Seattle's cohort entered during active infection and was followed longitudinally. The table came from immunoSEQ multiplex PCR; TCRdb's copy has only in-frame clones and leaves some out. In the table there are 98,000 or so clones, roughly nine tenths of which are singletons. Germline V gene sequence: CDR1 MNHNS, CDR2 SASEGT. The CDR3 length is 16 residues. The J segment lost 2 bases and the V segment lost 4 bases, leaving 9 bases of the junction unmatched. Sequenced sample: peripheral blood. The genes are TRBV6-1 and TRBJ2-7; TRBD1 agrees at 9 bases. The receptor was isolated from a man aged 60 to 75 with COVID-19, enrolled during active disease. Here the CDR3 reads CASSAQGASFTYEQYF. The CDR3 DNA follows: TGTGCCAGCAGTGCACAGGGGGCGTCATTTACCTACGAGCAGTACTTC.